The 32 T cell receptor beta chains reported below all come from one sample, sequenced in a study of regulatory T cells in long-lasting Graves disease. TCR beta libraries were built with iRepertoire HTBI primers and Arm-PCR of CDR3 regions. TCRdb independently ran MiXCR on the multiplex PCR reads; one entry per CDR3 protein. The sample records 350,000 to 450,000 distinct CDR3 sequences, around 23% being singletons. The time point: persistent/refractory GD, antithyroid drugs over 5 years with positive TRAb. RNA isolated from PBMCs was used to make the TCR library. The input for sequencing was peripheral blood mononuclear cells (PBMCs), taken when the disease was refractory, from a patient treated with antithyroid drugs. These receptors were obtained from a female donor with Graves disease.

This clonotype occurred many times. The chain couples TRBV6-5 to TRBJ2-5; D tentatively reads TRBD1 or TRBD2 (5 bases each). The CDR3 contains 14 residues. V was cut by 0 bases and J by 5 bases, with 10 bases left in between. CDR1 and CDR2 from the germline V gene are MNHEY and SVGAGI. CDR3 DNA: TGTGCCAGCAGTTACTCGAGGGGTGTCGAGACCCAGTACTTC. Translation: CASSYSRGVETQYF.

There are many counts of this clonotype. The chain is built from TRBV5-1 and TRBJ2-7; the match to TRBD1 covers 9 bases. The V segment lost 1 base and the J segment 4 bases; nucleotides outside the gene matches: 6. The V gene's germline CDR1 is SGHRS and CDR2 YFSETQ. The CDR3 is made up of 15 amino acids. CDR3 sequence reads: CASSLQGQGAYEQYF. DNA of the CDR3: TGCGCCAGCAGCTTGCAGGGACAGGGAGCGTACGAGCAGTACTTC.

CDR3 region: CASSQTGTGANVLTF. CDR3 bases: TGCGCCAGCAGCCAAACAGGGACCGGGGCCAACGTCCTGACTTTC. This chain uses TRBV4-1 with TRBJ2-6; D possibly corresponds to TRBD1 (6 bases). Trimming took off 2 bases at V and 4 bases at J, with 9 bases between the two ends. Germline V gene lookup returns CDR1 MGHRA and CDR2 YSYEKL. CDR3 length: 15 amino acids.

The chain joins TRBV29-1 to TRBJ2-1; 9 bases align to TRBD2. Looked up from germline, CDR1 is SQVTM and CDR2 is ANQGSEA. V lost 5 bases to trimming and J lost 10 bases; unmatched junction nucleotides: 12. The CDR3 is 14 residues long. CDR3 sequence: CSVSWLAGTEEQFF. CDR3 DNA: TGCAGCGTTTCCTGGCTAGCGGGAACAGAGGAGCAGTTCTTC.

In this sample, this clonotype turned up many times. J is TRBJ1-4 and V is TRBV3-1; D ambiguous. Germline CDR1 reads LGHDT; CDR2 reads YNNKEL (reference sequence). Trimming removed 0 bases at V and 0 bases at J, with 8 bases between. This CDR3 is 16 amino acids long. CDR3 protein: CASSQDMRTTNEKLFF. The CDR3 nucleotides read TGTGCCAGCAGCCAAGACATGAGAACAACTAATGAAAAACTGTTTTTT.

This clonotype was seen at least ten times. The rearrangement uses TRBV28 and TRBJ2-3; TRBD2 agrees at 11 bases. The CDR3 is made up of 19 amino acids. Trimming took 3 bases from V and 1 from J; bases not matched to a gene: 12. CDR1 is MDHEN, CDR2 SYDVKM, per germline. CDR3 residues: CASSFGGLADSPGTDTQYF. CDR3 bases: TGTGCCAGCAGTTTCGGGGGACTAGCGGACTCTCCCGGCACAGATACGCAGTATTTT.

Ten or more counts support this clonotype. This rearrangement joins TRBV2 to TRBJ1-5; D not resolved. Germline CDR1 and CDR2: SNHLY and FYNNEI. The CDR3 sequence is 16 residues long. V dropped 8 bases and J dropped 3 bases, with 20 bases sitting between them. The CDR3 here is CASGTSWAGNNQPQHF. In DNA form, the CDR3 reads TGTGCCAGCGGAACCTCCTGGGCAGGCAACAATCAGCCCCAGCATTTT.

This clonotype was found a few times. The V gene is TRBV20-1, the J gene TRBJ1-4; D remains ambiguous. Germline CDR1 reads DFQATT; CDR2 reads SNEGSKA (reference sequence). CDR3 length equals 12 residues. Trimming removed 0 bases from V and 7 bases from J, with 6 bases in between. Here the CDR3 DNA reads TGCAGTGCTAGAGATAGTAGTGAAAAACTGTTTTTT. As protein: CSARDSSEKLFF.

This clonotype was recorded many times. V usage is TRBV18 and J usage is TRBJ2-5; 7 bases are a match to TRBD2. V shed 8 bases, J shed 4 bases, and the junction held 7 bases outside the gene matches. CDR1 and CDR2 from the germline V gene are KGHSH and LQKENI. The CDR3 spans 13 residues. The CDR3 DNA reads TGTGCCAGCAGTCCCCCGGGGGGAGAGACCCAGTACTTC. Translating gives CASSPPGGETQYF. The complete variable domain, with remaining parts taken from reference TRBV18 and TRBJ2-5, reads NAGVMQNPRHLVRRRGQEARLRCSPMKGHSHVYWYRQLPEEGLKFMVYLQKENIIDESGMPKERFSAEFPKEGPSILRIQQVVRGDSAAYFCASSPPGGETQYFGPGTRLLVL.

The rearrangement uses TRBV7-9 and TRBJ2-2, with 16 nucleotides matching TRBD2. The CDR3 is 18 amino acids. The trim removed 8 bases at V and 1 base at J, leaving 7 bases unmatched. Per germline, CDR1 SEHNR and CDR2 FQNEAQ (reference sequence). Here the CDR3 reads CASRGLAGGPRNTGELFF. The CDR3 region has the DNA TGTGCCAGCCGGGGACTAGCGGGAGGGCCACGGAACACCGGGGAGCTGTTTTTT. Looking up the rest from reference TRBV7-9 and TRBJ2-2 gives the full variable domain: DTGVSQNPRHKITKRGQNVTFRCDPISEHNRLYWYRQTLGQGPEFLTYFQNEAQLEKSRLLSDRFSAERPKGSFSTLEIQRTEQGDSAMYLCASRGLAGGPRNTGELFFGEGSRLTVL.

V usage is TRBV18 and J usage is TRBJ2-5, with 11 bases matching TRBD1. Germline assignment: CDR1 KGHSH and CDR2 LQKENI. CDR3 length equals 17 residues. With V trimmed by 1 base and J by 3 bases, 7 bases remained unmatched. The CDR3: CASSPQSGQGVKETQYF. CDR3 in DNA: TGTGCCAGCTCACCACAATCGGGACAGGGGGTCAAAGAGACCCAGTACTTC.

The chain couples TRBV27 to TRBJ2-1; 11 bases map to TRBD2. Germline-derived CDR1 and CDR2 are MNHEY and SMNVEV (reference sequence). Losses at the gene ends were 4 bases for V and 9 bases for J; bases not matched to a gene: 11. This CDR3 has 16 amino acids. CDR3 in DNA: TGTGCCAGCAGTTCCCAGACTAGCGGGACGACAGTTGAGCAGTTCTTC. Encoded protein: CASSSQTSGTTVEQFF.

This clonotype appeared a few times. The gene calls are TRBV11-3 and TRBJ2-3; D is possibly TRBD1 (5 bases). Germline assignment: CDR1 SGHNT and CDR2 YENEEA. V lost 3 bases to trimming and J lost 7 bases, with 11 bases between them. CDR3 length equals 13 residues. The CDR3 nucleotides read TGTGCCAGCAGCTTTAACAGGAGTAATACGCAGTATTTT. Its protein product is CASSFNRSNTQYF.

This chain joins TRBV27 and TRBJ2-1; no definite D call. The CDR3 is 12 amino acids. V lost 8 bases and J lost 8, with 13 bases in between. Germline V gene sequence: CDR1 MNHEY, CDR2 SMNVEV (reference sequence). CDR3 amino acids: CASGVSRDEQFF. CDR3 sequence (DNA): TGTGCCAGCGGTGTCAGTAGGGATGAGCAGTTCTTC.

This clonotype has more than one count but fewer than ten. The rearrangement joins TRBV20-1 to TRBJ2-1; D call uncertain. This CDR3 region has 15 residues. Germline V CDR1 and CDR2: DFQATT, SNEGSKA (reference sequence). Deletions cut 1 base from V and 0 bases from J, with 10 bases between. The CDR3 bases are TGCAGTGCTAGAGGTCCCAGGAGCTCCTACAATGAGCAGTTCTTC. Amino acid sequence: CSARGPRSSYNEQFF.

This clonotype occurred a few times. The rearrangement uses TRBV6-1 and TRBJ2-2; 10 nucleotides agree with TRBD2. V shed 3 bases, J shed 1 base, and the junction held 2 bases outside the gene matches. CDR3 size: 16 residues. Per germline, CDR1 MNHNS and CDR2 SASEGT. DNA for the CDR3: TGTGCCAGCAGTGATCGACTAGCGGGGAACACCGGGGAGCTGTTTTTT. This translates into CASSDRLAGNTGELFF.

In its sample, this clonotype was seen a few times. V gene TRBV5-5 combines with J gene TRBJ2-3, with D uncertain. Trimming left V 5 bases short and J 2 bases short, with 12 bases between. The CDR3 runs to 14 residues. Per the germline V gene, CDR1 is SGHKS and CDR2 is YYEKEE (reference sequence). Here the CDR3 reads CASSPQTITDTQYF. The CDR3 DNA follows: TGTGCCAGCAGTCCGCAGACGATCACAGATACGCAGTATTTT.

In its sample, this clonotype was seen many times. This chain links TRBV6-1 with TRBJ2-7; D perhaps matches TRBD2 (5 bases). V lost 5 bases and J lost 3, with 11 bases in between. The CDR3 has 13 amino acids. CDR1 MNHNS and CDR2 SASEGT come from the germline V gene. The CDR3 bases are TGTGCCAGCAGTCGGACTTCCTACTACGAGCAGTACTTC. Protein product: CASSRTSYYEQYF.

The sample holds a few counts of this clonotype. CDR3 bases: TGCGCCAGCAGCCCACCCGTTGATCGGTACTTC. Its protein product is CASSPPVDRYF. The genes are TRBV4-1 and TRBJ2-7; D is undetermined. The V gene lost 4 bases and the J gene lost 12 bases, with 13 bases spanning the gap. From germline, CDR1 is MGHRA and CDR2 YSYEKL. The CDR3 contains 11 residues.

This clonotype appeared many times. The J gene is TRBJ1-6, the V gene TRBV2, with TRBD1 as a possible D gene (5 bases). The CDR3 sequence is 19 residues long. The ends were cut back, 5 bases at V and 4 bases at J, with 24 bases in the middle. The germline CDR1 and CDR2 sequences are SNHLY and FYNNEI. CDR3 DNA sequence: TGTGCCAGCAGTACCGGGACCGGGGATCCTAAAGAATATAATTCACCCCTCCACTTT. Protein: CASSTGTGDPKEYNSPLHF.

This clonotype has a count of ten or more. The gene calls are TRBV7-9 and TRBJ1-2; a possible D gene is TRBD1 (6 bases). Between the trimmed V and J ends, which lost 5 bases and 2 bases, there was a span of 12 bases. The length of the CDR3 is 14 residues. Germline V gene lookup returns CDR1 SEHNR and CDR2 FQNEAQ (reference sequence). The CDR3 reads CASSPGAINYGYTF. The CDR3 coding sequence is TGTGCCAGCAGCCCAGGGGCAATCAACTATGGCTACACCTTC.

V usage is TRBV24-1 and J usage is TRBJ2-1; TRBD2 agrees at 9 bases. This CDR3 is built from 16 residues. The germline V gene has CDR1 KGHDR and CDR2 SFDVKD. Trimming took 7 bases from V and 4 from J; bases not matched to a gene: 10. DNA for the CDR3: TGTGCCACCAGCAACGCGGGAACTAGCGGGTACAATGAGCAGTTCTTC. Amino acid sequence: CATSNAGTSGYNEQFF.

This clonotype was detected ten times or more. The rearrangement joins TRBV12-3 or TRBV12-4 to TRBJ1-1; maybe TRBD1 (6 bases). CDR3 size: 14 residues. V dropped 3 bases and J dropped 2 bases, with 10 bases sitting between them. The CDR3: CASSFRDINTEAFF. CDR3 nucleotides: TGTGCCAGCAGTTTTAGGGACATAAACACTGAAGCTTTCTTT.

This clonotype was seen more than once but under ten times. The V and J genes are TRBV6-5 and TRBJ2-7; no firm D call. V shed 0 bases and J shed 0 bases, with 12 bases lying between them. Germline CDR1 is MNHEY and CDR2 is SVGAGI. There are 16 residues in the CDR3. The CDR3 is CASSYSLVTSSYEQYF. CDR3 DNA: TGTGCCAGCAGTTACTCGCTCGTCACGAGCTCCTACGAGCAGTACTTC.

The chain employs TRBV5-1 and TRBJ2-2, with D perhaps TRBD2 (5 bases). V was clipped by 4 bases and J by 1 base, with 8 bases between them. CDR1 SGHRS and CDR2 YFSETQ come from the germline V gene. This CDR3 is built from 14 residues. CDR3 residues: CASSGRQNTGELFF. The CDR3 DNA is TGCGCCAGCAGCGGGAGACAGAACACCGGGGAGCTGTTTTTT.

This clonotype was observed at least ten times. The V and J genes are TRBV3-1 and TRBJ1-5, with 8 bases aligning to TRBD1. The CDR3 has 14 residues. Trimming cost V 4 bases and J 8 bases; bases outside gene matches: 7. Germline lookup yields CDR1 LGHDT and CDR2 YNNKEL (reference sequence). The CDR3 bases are TGTGCCAGCAGCCCTGGACAGGGCCATAAGCCCCAGCATTTT. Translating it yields CASSPGQGHKPQHF.

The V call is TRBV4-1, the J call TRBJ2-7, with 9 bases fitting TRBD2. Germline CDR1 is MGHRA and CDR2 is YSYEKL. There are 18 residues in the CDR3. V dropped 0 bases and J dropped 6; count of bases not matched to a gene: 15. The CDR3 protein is CASSQDRVAAGGLIEQYF. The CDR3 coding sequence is TGCGCCAGCAGCCAAGATCGGGTAGCTGCGGGAGGGCTTATCGAGCAGTACTTC.

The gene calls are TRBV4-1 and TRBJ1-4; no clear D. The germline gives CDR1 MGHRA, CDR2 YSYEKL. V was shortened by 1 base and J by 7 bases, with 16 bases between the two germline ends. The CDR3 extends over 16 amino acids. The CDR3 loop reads CASSQVGSTRGEKLFF. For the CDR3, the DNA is TGCGCCAGCAGCCAAGTCGGATCCACCCGAGGTGAAAAACTGTTTTTT.

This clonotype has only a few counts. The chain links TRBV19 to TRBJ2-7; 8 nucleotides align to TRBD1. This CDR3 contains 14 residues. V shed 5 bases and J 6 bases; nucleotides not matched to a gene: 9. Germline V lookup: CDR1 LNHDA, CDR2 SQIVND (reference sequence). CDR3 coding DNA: TGTGCCAGTAGTGCGCAGGACAGGGAAGGCGAGCAGTACTTC. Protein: CASSAQDREGEQYF.

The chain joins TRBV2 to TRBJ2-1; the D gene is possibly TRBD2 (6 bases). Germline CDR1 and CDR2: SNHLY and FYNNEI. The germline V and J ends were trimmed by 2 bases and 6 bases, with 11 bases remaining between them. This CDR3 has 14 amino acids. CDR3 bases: TGTGCCAGCAGTGAACGGACTACTGTCAATGAGCAGTTCTTC. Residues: CASSERTTVNEQFF.

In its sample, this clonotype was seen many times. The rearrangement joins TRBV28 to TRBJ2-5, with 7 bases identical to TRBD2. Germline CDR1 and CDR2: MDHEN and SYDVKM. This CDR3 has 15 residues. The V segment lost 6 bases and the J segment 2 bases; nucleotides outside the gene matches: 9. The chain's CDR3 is CASRQTGGRQETQYF. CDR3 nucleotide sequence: TGTGCCAGCAGACAGACGGGGGGACGACAAGAGACCCAGTACTTC.

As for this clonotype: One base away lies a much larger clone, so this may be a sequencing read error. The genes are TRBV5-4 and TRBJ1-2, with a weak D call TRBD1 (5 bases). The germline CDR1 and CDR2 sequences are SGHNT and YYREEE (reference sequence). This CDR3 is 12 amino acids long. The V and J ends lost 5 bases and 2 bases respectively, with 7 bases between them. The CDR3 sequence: CASRPGNYGYTF. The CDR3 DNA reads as TGTGCCAGCAGACCAGGGAACTATGGCTACACCTTC. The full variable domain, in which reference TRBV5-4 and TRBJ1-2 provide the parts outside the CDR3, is ETGVTQSPTHLIKTRGQQVTLRCSSQSGHNTVSWYQQALGQGPQFIFQYYREEENGRGNFPPRFSGLQFPNYSSELNVNALELDDSALYLCASRPGNYGYTFGSGTRLTVV.